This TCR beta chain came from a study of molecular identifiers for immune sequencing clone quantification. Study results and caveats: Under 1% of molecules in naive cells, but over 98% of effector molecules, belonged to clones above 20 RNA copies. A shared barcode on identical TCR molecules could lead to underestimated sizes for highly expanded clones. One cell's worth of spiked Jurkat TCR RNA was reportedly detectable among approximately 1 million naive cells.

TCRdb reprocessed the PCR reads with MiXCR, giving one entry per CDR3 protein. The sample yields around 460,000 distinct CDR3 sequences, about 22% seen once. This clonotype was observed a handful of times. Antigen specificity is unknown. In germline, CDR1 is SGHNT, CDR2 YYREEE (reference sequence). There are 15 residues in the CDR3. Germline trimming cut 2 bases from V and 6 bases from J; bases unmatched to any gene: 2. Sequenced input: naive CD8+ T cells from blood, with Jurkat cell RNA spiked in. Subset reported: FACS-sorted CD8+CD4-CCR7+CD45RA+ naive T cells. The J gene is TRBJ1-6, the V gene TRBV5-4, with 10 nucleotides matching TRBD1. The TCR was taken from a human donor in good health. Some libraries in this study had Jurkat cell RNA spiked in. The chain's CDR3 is CASSFRTGGNSPLHF. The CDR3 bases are TGTGCCAGCAGCTTCCGGACAGGGGGTAATTCACCCCTCCACTTT.